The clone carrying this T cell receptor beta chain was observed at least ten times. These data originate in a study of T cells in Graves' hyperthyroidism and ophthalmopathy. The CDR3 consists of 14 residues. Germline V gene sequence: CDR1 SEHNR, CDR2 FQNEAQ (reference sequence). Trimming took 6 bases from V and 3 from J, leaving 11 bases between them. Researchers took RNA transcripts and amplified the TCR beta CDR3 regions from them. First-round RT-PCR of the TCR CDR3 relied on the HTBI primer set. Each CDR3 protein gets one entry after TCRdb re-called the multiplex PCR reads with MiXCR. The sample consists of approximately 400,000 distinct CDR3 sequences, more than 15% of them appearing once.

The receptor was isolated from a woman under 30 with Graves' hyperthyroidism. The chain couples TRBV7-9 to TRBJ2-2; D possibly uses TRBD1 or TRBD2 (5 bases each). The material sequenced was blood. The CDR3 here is CASRGEFDTGELFF. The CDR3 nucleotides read TGTGCCAGCAGGGGGGAGTTTGACACCGGGGAGCTGTTTTTT.